The entry below describes one T cell receptor (beta chain). Its antigen remains unidentified. The entry originates in a study of shared clonotypes between healthy human individuals. General study points: Richness estimates generally favored naive over memory subsets.

The CDR3 extends over 18 amino acids. The J segment lost 1 base and the V segment lost 0 bases, leaving 8 bases of the junction unmatched. Germline CDR1 reads SGHDN; CDR2 reads FVKESK. Profiling relied on immunoSEQ multiplex PCR, and the TCRdb table lists in-frame clones only, not all of them. The data hold 1.6 million or so clones, with approximately 97% observed a single time. A CD45RA+ naive subset and a CD45RA-negative memory subset were split from CD4+ cells. This chain connects TRBV14 to TRBJ2-2; 7 nucleotides match TRBD1. What was sequenced was naive CD4+ T cells sorted from blood. The subset: CD45RA+ positively selected. The receptor's source is a man between 25 and 39 years old in good health. The CDR3 protein is CASSQDFDWTGNTGELFF. In DNA, the CDR3 is TGTGCCAGCAGCCAAGATTTCGATTGGACAGGGAACACCGGGGAGCTGTTTTTT.